Listed below are T cell receptor beta chains from one sample, sequenced in a study of T cell changes during pregnancy in multiple sclerosis. Libraries were prepared by immunoSEQ multiplex PCR; TCRdb keeps only in-frame clonotypes and omits some of them. The sample has around 50,000 clones; 92% are singletons. The material was CD4+ T cells from peripheral blood mononuclear cells, obtained in the third trimester of pregnancy. All receptors come from a female donor with multiple sclerosis, enrolled in a pregnancy study. CDR3s include the opening cysteine and the closing phenylalanine or tryptophan. Each record gives: CDR3 protein, CDR3 DNA, D gene, V gene, J gene, clone size. D genes are given only for firm matches. Size values are once, few and many counts, or a class for expanded clones, and some rows have none.

CDR3aa: CASSTTDTQYF
CDR3nt: TGTGCCAGTAGTACGACAGATACGCAGTATTTT
d_gene: .
v_gene: TRBV19
j_gene: TRBJ2-3
abundance: .

CDR3aa: CATSRARETEAFF
CDR3nt: TGTGCCACCAGCAGAGCCCGGGAAACTGAAGCTTTCTTT
d_gene: .
v_gene: TRBV15
j_gene: TRBJ1-1
abundance: .

CDR3aa: CASSLGRGADSNQPQHF
CDR3nt: TGTGCCAGCAGCTTAGGTCGTGGAGCGGATAGCAATCAGCCCCAGCATTTT
d_gene: .
v_gene: TRBV7-9
j_gene: TRBJ1-5
abundance: .

CDR3aa: CASSLPPGLAGETQYF
CDR3nt: TGTGCCAGCAGCTTGCCCCCGGGACTAGCGGGAGAGACCCAGTACTTC
d_gene: TRBD2
v_gene: TRBV5-4
j_gene: TRBJ2-5
abundance: once

CDR3aa: CASSPGGLAGDGNEQFF
CDR3nt: TGTGCCAGCAGTCCCGGGGGTCTAGCGGGGGACGGCAATGAGCAGTTCTTC
d_gene: TRBD2
v_gene: TRBV7-9
j_gene: TRBJ2-1
abundance: .

CDR3aa: CASSISLTYEQYF
CDR3nt: TGCGCCAGCTCAATCTCCCTAACGTACGAGCAGTACTTC
d_gene: .
v_gene: TRBV5-1
j_gene: TRBJ2-7
abundance: .

CDR3aa: CASSMGQPISGNTIYF
CDR3nt: TGCGCCAGCAGCATGGGACAGCCGATCTCTGGAAACACCATATATTTT
d_gene: TRBD1
v_gene: TRBV5-1
j_gene: TRBJ1-3
abundance: .

CDR3aa: CASSLPTGGGRARLDTQYF
CDR3nt: TGCGCCAGCAGCCTGCCTACCGGGGGGGGGCGGGCCCGTTTGGATACGCAGTATTTT
d_gene: TRBD2
v_gene: TRBV5-1
j_gene: TRBJ2-3
abundance: .

CDR3aa: CASGRDRDPEAFF
CDR3nt: TGTGCTAGTGGCCGCGACAGGGATCCTGAAGCTTTCTTT
d_gene: TRBD1
v_gene: TRBV12-5
j_gene: TRBJ1-1
abundance: .

CDR3aa: CASSQARPPYEQYF
CDR3nt: TGTGCCAGCAGCCAAGCCAGGCCCCCCTACGAGCAGTACTTC
d_gene: .
v_gene: TRBV14
j_gene: TRBJ2-7
abundance: .

CDR3aa: CASSFQRDVKAQETQYF
CDR3nt: TGTGCCAGCAGTTTCCAGCGGGACGTTAAAGCCCAAGAGACCCAGTACTTC
d_gene: TRBD2
v_gene: TRBV2
j_gene: TRBJ2-5
abundance: .

CDR3aa: CASSVYSGNEQFF
CDR3nt: TGTGCCAGCAGCGTGTACAGCGGGAATGAGCAGTTCTTC
d_gene: .
v_gene: TRBV9
j_gene: TRBJ2-1
abundance: .

CDR3aa: CASSIVSGANVLTF
CDR3nt: TGTGCCAGCAGTATAGTTAGCGGGGCCAACGTCCTGACTTTC
d_gene: .
v_gene: TRBV6-5
j_gene: TRBJ2-6
abundance: .

CDR3aa: CAISESTSAASYEQYF
CDR3nt: TGTGCCATCAGTGAGTCGACGTCGGCGGCCTCCTACGAGCAGTACTTC
d_gene: .
v_gene: TRBV10-3
j_gene: TRBJ2-7
abundance: .